A selection of T cell receptor beta chains follows, all from one sample in a study of blood T cell repertoires in COVID-19. The protocol was immunoSEQ multiplex PCR, while the TCRdb copy is restricted to in-frame clones and leaves out a portion. The top ten hold about 12% of the sample, which has under 7,000 clones, 65% to 85% seen once. The specimen was peripheral blood. Every receptor here comes from a human donor in a cohort sampled during active COVID-19. Both conserved end residues are part of each CDR3. A D gene is named only where the DNA matches it firmly. A row's size may be missing; if present it is once, few, many or a size class.

abundance,d_gene,v_gene,j_gene,CDR3nt,CDR3aa
once,.,TRBV5-1,TRBJ2-2,TGCGCCAGCAGCTTTCTGAGGCCCGGGGAGCTGTTTTTT,CASSFLRPGELFF
.,.,TRBV18,TRBJ2-7,TGTGCCAGCTCACGTATCCTGAGCTCCTACGAGCAGTACTTC,CASSRILSSYEQYF
.,TRBD2,TRBV3-1/TRBV3-2,TRBJ2-7,TGTGCCAGCAGCATCGGACTAGCGGGCGCGGGCAAGCAGTACTTC,CASSIGLAGAGKQYF
few,TRBD2,TRBV6-1,TRBJ2-2,TGTGCCAGCAGTGAAAACCCACCAGTTCTAGCGGGAGGGCGGACGAACACCGGGGAGCTGTTTTTT,CASSENPPVLAGGRTNTGELFF
.,.,TRBV24-1,TRBJ1-2,TGTGCCACCAGTGTCGCTAACTATGGCTACACCTTC,CATSVANYGYTF
.,.,TRBV19,TRBJ2-7,TGTGCCAGTAGTATTCGAGCGGGCGGATTTCTCTACGAGCAGTACTTC,CASSIRAGGFLYEQYF
.,TRBD2,TRBV4-2,TRBJ2-5,TGTGCCAGCAGCCAAGATCCCGCTAGCGGGAGCGGGATAGAGACCCAGTACTTC,CASSQDPASGSGIETQYF
.,.,TRBV11-1,TRBJ2-1,TGTGCCAGCAGCTTCAGGGCCTGGGGGGACGAGCAGTTCTTC,CASSFRAWGDEQFF
.,.,TRBV19,TRBJ2-5,TGTGCCAGTAGTATTCAGCAGGGAAAAGAGACCCAGTACTTC,CASSIQQGKETQYF
.,.,TRBV19,TRBJ2-5,TGTGCCAGTAGTCTCTCGGCGGGTTGGGAGACCCAGTACTTC,CASSLSAGWETQYF
.,TRBD1,TRBV9,TRBJ1-6,TGTGCCAGCAGCGTTTCCGGGACAGGGGGTAATTCACCCCTCCACTTT,CASSVSGTGGNSPLHF
.,.,TRBV10-2,TRBJ2-6,TGCGCCAGCACCCCGACAGACTCTGGGGCCAACGTCCTGACTTTC,CASTPTDSGANVLTF
.,.,TRBV7-3,TRBJ2-1,TGTGCCAGCAGTCCCCAGGGAAGCTCCTACAATGAGCAGTTCTTC,CASSPQGSSYNEQFF